A selection of T cell receptor beta chains follows, all from one sample in a study of cytomegalovirus exposure and HLA in healthy donors. The table came from immunoSEQ multiplex PCR; TCRdb's copy has only in-frame clones and leaves some out. The top ten clones hold 1.8% of a sample with approximately 210,000 clones, about 80% of them seen once. The material sequenced was PBMCs. The receptors originated from a male donor in good health and CMV-seronegative. Both conserved end residues are part of each CDR3. The order of the fields is CDR3 DNA, CDR3 protein, V gene, J gene, D gene, clone size. A D gene is named only where the DNA matches it firmly. Size is omitted from some rows. Given values are once, few, many or a class for expanded clones.

CDR3 DNA: TGTGCCAGCAGCTCTAGCGGGAGGGCCACCGGGGAGCTGTTTTTT
CDR3 protein: CASSSSGRATGELFF
V gene: TRBV11-2
J gene: TRBJ2-2
D gene: TRBD2
clone size: few

CDR3 DNA: TGTGCCGGGGGGTACAGGGGGGAGAACACCGGGGAGCTGTTTTTT
CDR3 protein: CAGGYRGENTGELFF
V gene: TRBV7-9
J gene: TRBJ2-2
D gene: TRBD1
clone size: .

CDR3 DNA: TGTGCCAGCAGTTTAATGGGACAGGGGGACAATCAGCCCCAGCATTTT
CDR3 protein: CASSLMGQGDNQPQHF
V gene: TRBV27
J gene: TRBJ1-5
D gene: TRBD1
clone size: .

CDR3 DNA: TGTGCCAGCAGCTTAGGTAGCGGGAGCCGGAATGAGCAGTTCTTC
CDR3 protein: CASSLGSGSRNEQFF
V gene: TRBV7-2
J gene: TRBJ2-1
D gene: TRBD2
clone size: once

CDR3 DNA: TGCGCCAGCAGCTCCATGGGAGGCGAAGAGACCCAGTACTTC
CDR3 protein: CASSSMGGEETQYF
V gene: TRBV5-1
J gene: TRBJ2-5
D gene: .
clone size: .

CDR3 DNA: TGTGCCTTGGGACAGGGGAATCAGCCCCAGCATTTT
CDR3 protein: CALGQGNQPQHF
V gene: TRBV30
J gene: TRBJ1-5
D gene: TRBD1
clone size: .

CDR3 DNA: TGTGCCAGCGGGAGGGGGAACAGGGTAGGAAATGAGCAGTTCTTC
CDR3 protein: CASGRGNRVGNEQFF
V gene: TRBV5-4
J gene: TRBJ2-1
D gene: .
clone size: .

CDR3 DNA: TGCGCCAGCAGCCAAACAGGACGGGCGAACACTGAAGCTTTCTTT
CDR3 protein: CASSQTGRANTEAFF
V gene: TRBV5-1
J gene: TRBJ1-1
D gene: .
clone size: .

CDR3 DNA: TGCAGCGTTGACCGACAGGAAACCCATGGCTACACCTTC
CDR3 protein: CSVDRQETHGYTF
V gene: TRBV29-1
J gene: TRBJ1-2
D gene: .
clone size: .

CDR3 DNA: TGTGCCAGCAGCCTCAGGACAGGGGAACAACGGGAAGCTTTCTTT
CDR3 protein: CASSLRTGEQREAFF
V gene: TRBV9
J gene: TRBJ1-1
D gene: TRBD1
clone size: .

CDR3 DNA: TGTGCCTGGAGTGTACCTCGACAGGGAATCTACGAGCAGTACTTC
CDR3 protein: CAWSVPRQGIYEQYF
V gene: TRBV30
J gene: TRBJ2-7
D gene: TRBD1
clone size: .

CDR3 DNA: TGTGCCAGCAGCTCAGGACAAGCCAAAAACATTCAGTACTTC
CDR3 protein: CASSSGQAKNIQYF
V gene: TRBV9
J gene: TRBJ2-4
D gene: .
clone size: once

CDR3 DNA: TGTGCCAGCAGCAAAGTGGGGGGGGCTCGGGCACCCCTCCACTTT
CDR3 protein: CASSKVGGARAPLHF
V gene: TRBV21-1
J gene: TRBJ1-6
D gene: .
clone size: .

CDR3 DNA: TGTGCCAGTAGTAGACTCACAGATACGCAGTATTTT
CDR3 protein: CASSRLTDTQYF
V gene: TRBV19
J gene: TRBJ2-3
D gene: .
clone size: .

CDR3 DNA: TGTGCCAGCAGACCAATTAGAAGACAGATCACCGGGGAGCTGTTTTTT
CDR3 protein: CASRPIRRQITGELFF
V gene: TRBV27
J gene: TRBJ2-2
D gene: .
clone size: .

CDR3 DNA: TGTGCCAGCAGCCCCTACAGTGAGACCCAGTACTTC
CDR3 protein: CASSPYSETQYF
V gene: TRBV7-2
J gene: TRBJ2-5
D gene: .
clone size: .

CDR3 DNA: TGTGCCAGCAGGGCAGGGACTACTCATAATGAAAAACTGTTTTTT
CDR3 protein: CASRAGTTHNEKLFF
V gene: TRBV9
J gene: TRBJ1-4
D gene: .
clone size: few